Each of the 27 T cell receptor beta chains below was sequenced from the same sample in a study of read filtering for tumor transcriptome and immune sequencing. From around 0.4 ug of RNA, a library with molecular barcoded alpha/delta and beta/gamma adaptors was made. Using its own MiXCR run on the reads, TCRdb lists one record per CDR3 protein. The sample includes fewer than 30,000 distinct CDR3 sequences, roughly 22% of them seen just once. What was sequenced was a population of CD138-negative cells sorted from bone marrow. These receptor sequences come from a donor aged 40 or over with multiple myeloma.

On this clonotype: This could be a read error, since a much larger clone is one nucleotide away. V gene TRBV10-3 combines with J gene TRBJ1-1; D ambiguous. There are 14 residues in the CDR3. Germline-derived CDR1 and CDR2 are ENHRY and SYGVKD. The V end was cut by 5 bases, the J end by 0 bases, with 10 bases between. The CDR3: CAISPRTVNTEAFF. In DNA, the CDR3 is TGTGCCATCAGTCCCAGGACCGTGAACACTGAAGCTTTCTTT.

This clonotype was picked up a small number of times. The chain recombines TRBV6-1 with TRBJ1-1, with 8 bases aligning to TRBD1. The CDR3 is 13 residues long. The V segment lost 0 bases and the J segment 10 bases; nucleotides outside the gene matches: 4. Germline loops: CDR1 MNHNS, CDR2 SASEGT. The CDR3 DNA reads TGTGCCAGCAGTGAAGCCTGGGGGACAGGAGCTTTCTTT. Translating it yields CASSEAWGTGAFF.

This clonotype came up many times. The chain carries TRBV2 and TRBJ2-3; TRBD1 matches 7 bases. Unmatched junction bases numbered 9, after V lost 2 bases and J lost 4 bases. Germline values: CDR1 SNHLY, CDR2 FYNNEI. The CDR3 consists of 16 residues. CDR3 sequence reads: CASSEWLGGGADTQYF. Here the CDR3 DNA reads TGTGCCAGCAGTGAATGGTTAGGGGGCGGAGCAGATACGCAGTATTTT. Filled out from reference TRBV2 and TRBJ2-3, the complete variable domain reads EPEVTQTPSHQVTQMGQEVILRCVPISNHLYFYWYRQILGQKVEFLVSFYNNEISEKSEIFDDQFSVERPDGSNFTLKIRSTKLEDSAMYFCASSEWLGGGADTQYFGPGTRLTVL.

Worth noting for this clonotype: Being one base from a much bigger clone, this may be a read error. The V and J genes are TRBV7-2 and TRBJ2-3; no clear D gene. V lost 1 base and J lost 4, with 12 bases in between. The length of the CDR3 is 15 residues. From germline, CDR1 is SGHTA and CDR2 FQGNSA. In DNA, the CDR3 is TGTGCCAGCAGCTTAGGTCAATCGTGGGCAGATACGCAGTATTTT. It translates to CASSLGQSWADTQYF.

This clonotype was counted only a few times. The CDR3 does not close with the conserved phenylalanine or tryptophan, likely indicating a read error. This chain uses TRBV6-2 or TRBV6-3 with TRBJ1-1; D gene uncertain. Germline CDR1 is MNHEY and CDR2 is SVGEGT. The V gene lost 2 bases and the J gene lost 4 bases, with 14 bases spanning the gap. This CDR3 contains 15 residues. Written as DNA, the CDR3 is TGTGCCAGCAGTTACGTGGCAGCCCCGGGCACTGAAGCTTTCTCT. Amino acid sequence: CASSYVAAPGTEAFS.

The table lists this clonotype with many counts. The rearrangement links TRBV7-2 to TRBJ2-3; D is tentatively TRBD1 or TRBD2 (5 bases each). CDR1 is SGHTA and CDR2 is FQGNSA in the germline V gene. The CDR3 extends over 14 amino acids. Trimming stripped 4 bases from V and 2 bases from J, with 10 bases between. The DNA of the CDR3 is TGTGCCAGCAGCTCCGGGGCCCCCACAGATACGCAGTATTTT. As protein: CASSSGAPTDTQYF.

This chain joins TRBV20-1 and TRBJ1-6; 7 bases are shared with TRBD1. This CDR3 has 14 residues. V lost 4 bases and J lost 7; bases outside the gene matches: 7. Germline V gene data show CDR1 as DFQATT and CDR2 as SNEGSKA (reference sequence). CDR3 DNA: TGCAGTGCTACCCGGGGCAGGGGGAATTCACCCCTCCACTTT. Its protein is CSATRGRGNSPLHF.

The V gene is TRBV30, the J gene TRBJ1-5; maybe TRBD1 (5 bases). Germline CDR1 and CDR2: GTSNPN and SVGIG (reference sequence). V was clipped by 3 bases and J by 8 bases, with 11 bases between them. The CDR3 extends over 12 amino acids. CDR3 in DNA: TGTGCCTGGAGCCCAGGGATTGAGCCCCAGCATTTT. Residues: CAWSPGIEPQHF.

There are many counts of this clonotype. The chain recombines TRBV4-1 with TRBJ1-5; D uncertain. The CDR3 covers 18 residues. Germline CDR1 MGHRA, CDR2 YSYEKL. V was clipped by 4 bases and J by 0 bases, with 19 bases between them. CDR3 region: CASSPLPSGTYSNQPQHF. As DNA, the CDR3 is TGCGCCAGCAGCCCCCTCCCGAGCGGCACCTATAGCAATCAGCCCCAGCATTTT.

This clonotype was counted at least ten times. This chain joins TRBV7-9 and TRBJ1-5; 8 nucleotides align to TRBD1. This CDR3 contains 15 residues. The ends lost 5 bases at V and 3 bases at J; junction bases unmatched: 6. The V gene's germline CDR1 is SEHNR and CDR2 FQNEAQ (reference sequence). CDR3 in amino acids: CASSKGTGYNQPQHF. The CDR3 nucleotides read TGTGCCAGCAGCAAGGGGACAGGCTACAATCAGCCCCAGCATTTT.

This clonotype was picked up many times. The V gene is TRBV7-2, the J gene TRBJ2-3; 8 bases match TRBD1. This CDR3 is built from 15 residues. V was pared by 6 bases and J by 1 base, with 6 bases of the junction left unmatched. Germline V gene data show CDR1 as SGHTA and CDR2 as FQGNSA. The CDR3 region is CASSLDRVRTDTQYF. In DNA form, the CDR3 reads TGTGCCAGCAGTTTGGACAGGGTACGCACAGATACGCAGTATTTT.

This clonotype was recorded at least ten times. The CDR3: CASSGRRGGGAVDTQYF. The DNA of the CDR3 is TGTGCCAGCAGCGGAAGACGGGGCGGGGGGGCCGTTGATACGCAGTATTTT. This sequence joins TRBV12-3 or TRBV12-4 and TRBJ2-3, with 9 bases matching TRBD2. V trimming: 6 bases; J trimming: 6 bases; junction bases outside the gene matches: 16. This CDR3 contains 17 residues.

A note on this clonotype: A far larger clone is one nucleotide away, so this likely arose from a read error. The chain couples TRBV5-8 to TRBJ1-1; no reliable D call. The CDR3 totals 14 residues. The germline V gene encodes CDR1 SGHTS and CDR2 YDEGEE. Trimming took 4 bases from V and 1 from J, leaving 11 bases between them. CDR3 in DNA: TGTGCCAGCAGCCCAGACTGCGGGAACACTGAAGCTTTCTTT. Its protein product is CASSPDCGNTEAFF.

This clonotype appeared many times. The J gene is TRBJ2-6, the V gene TRBV6-6; the match to TRBD2 covers 7 bases. V lost 4 bases to trimming and J lost 0 bases; unmatched junction nucleotides: 9. The germline gives CDR1 MNHNY, CDR2 SVGAGI (reference sequence). The length of the CDR3 is 18 residues. As DNA, the CDR3 is TGTGCCAGCAGTTTGAGCGGGACTGTCAGCTCTGGGGCCAACGTCCTGACTTTC. This gives the protein CASSLSGTVSSGANVLTF.

This clonotype is labeled medium-sized (0.01 to 0.1%). The J gene is TRBJ2-1, the V gene TRBV20-1; possible D gene TRBD2, 5 bases. With 4 bases removed from V and 4 bases from J, the gap between germline ends came to 11 bases. CDR3 size: 13 residues. Germline V gene data show CDR1 as DFQATT and CDR2 as SNEGSKA (reference sequence). CDR3 region: CSANDGLYNEQFF. In DNA, the CDR3 is TGCAGTGCTAATGATGGACTGTACAATGAGCAGTTCTTC.

A few counts support this clonotype. Given a far larger clone just one base away, this is likely a sequencing read error. V gene TRBV6-6 combines with J gene TRBJ2-7, with TRBD1 identical over 7 bases. Germline CDR1 MNHNY, CDR2 SVGAGI (reference sequence). The CDR3 covers 13 residues. V lost 4 bases to trimming and J lost 4 bases; unmatched junction nucleotides: 4. The DNA for the CDR3 is TGTGCCAGCAGTTGCTCGACAGGGTACGAGCAGTACTTC. It encodes CASSCSTGYEQYF.

This clonotype was counted many times. The chain uses TRBV7-3 and TRBJ2-3; perhaps TRBD2 as D (5 bases). Per the germline V gene, CDR1 is SGHTA and CDR2 is FQGTGA. V was clipped by 4 bases and J by 6 bases, with 23 bases between them. This CDR3 contains 17 residues. The CDR3 sequence is CASSSNYGMKSGDTQYF. For the CDR3, the DNA is TGTGCCAGCAGCTCTAATTACGGGATGAAGTCCGGGGATACGCAGTATTTT.

This clonotype was recorded many times. The CDR3 does not close with the conserved phenylalanine or tryptophan, likely indicating a read error. The chain combines TRBV29-1 with TRBJ1-1; a possible D gene is TRBD1 (5 bases). There are 13 residues in the CDR3. V gave up 7 bases and J gave up 1 base, with 13 bases separating them. Germline CDR1 SQVTM, CDR2 ANQGSEA. The CDR3 bases are TGCAGCGCTGGGGCTGCTTCGAACACTGAAGCTTTCCTT. Translating gives CSAGAASNTEAFL.

The chain links TRBV5-4 to TRBJ2-3; TRBD2 aligns across 13 bases. V lost 4 bases and J lost 6; bases outside the gene matches: 5. The V gene's germline CDR1 is SGHNT and CDR2 YYREEE (reference sequence). The CDR3 runs to 15 residues. The CDR3 DNA reads as TGTGCCAGCAGCCTAGGACTAGCGGGGGTGGATACGCAGTATTTT. The encoded protein is CASSLGLAGVDTQYF.

In this sample, this clonotype turned up many times. This CDR3 reads CSVGQGGETQYF. Written as DNA, the CDR3 is TGCAGCGTTGGACAGGGGGGGGAGACCCAGTACTTC. The rearrangement uses TRBV29-1 and TRBJ2-5, with 9 bases identical to TRBD1. From germline, CDR1 is SQVTM and CDR2 ANQGSEA. The CDR3 spans 12 residues. Losses at the gene ends were 4 bases for V and 5 bases for J; bases not matched to a gene: 2.

This clonotype was detected only a few times. This rearrangement joins TRBV20-1 to TRBJ1-1; 10 nucleotides line up with TRBD1. Germline lookup yields CDR1 DFQATT and CDR2 SNEGSKA (reference sequence). This CDR3 is built from 16 residues. J was trimmed by 0 bases and V by 0 bases; bases with no gene match: 4. Written as DNA, the CDR3 is TGCAGTGCTAGAGATCCGACAGGGGGCATGAACACTGAAGCTTTCTTT. This gives the protein CSARDPTGGMNTEAFF.

At least ten counts were recorded for this clonotype. This chain connects TRBV21-1 to TRBJ2-5; the table's D call, TRBD1, has no DNA check behind it. TRBV21-1 is noted as a pseudogene. This CDR3 region has 15 residues. CDR3 DNA sequence: TGTGCCAGCAGCTCCCGGTCGAAGGGTGGAGAGACCCAGTACTTC. Its translation is CASSSRSKGGETQYF.

This clonotype was seen repeatedly, ten times or more. The chain combines TRBV24-1 with TRBJ2-2; tentatively, D is TRBD2 (5 bases). CDR3 length equals 17 residues. V lost 0 bases and J 4 bases, leaving 14 bases between the germline ends. Germline CDR1 KGHDR, CDR2 SFDVKD. The chain's CDR3 is CATSDLLGPAGTGELFF. For the CDR3, the DNA is TGTGCCACCAGTGATTTGCTCGGCCCTGCGGGCACCGGGGAGCTGTTTTTT.

A word on this clonotype: A far larger clone is a single base away, which makes a read error likely. CDR3 in amino acids: CASSHDRGTEQYF. The CDR3 DNA reads as TGTGCCAGCAGTCACGACAGGGGAACGGAGCAGTACTTC. The V and J genes are TRBV6-5 and TRBJ2-7; 8 bases fit TRBD1. Trimming took 5 bases from V and 7 from J; bases not matched to a gene: 7. The CDR3 runs to 13 residues. From germline, CDR1 is MNHEY and CDR2 SVGAGI.

Comment on this clonotype: With a much larger clone just one base away, this may be a read error. This chain joins TRBV7-3 and TRBJ1-1; TRBD1 is a possible D gene (5 bases). V lost 5 bases and J lost 7, with 14 bases in between. The length of the CDR3 is 13 residues. Germline values: CDR1 SGHTA, CDR2 FQGTGA. The CDR3 loop is CASSERGRVEAFF. The CDR3, as DNA: TGTGCCAGCAGCGAACGGGGCAGAGTTGAAGCTTTCTTT.

This clonotype was seen only a few times. The chain combines TRBV29-1 with TRBJ2-2, with 13 positions matching TRBD2. J gave up 3 bases and V 7 bases, and 14 bases lay outside the gene matches. This CDR3 contains 18 residues. Germline lookup yields CDR1 SQVTM and CDR2 ANQGSEA. CDR3 DNA: TGCAGCGGCCAAACAACTAGCGGGGGGGCGTTGGACACCGGGGAGCTGTTTTTT. Encoded protein: CSGQTTSGGALDTGELFF.

About this clonotype: Germline is not matched at one junction end, which may reflect a read error. The chain employs TRBV7-9 and TRBJ2-1; tentative D call: TRBD2 (6 bases). The CDR3 has 13 residues. CDR1 SEHNR and CDR2 FQNEAQ come from the germline V gene (reference sequence). The CDR3 region is CASSLEDYNEQFF. In DNA, the CDR3 is TGTGCCAGCAGCTTAGAGGACTACAATGAGCAGTTCTTT.